The rows below give T cell receptor beta chains drawn from one sample of a study of cytomegalovirus exposure and HLA in healthy donors. Only in-frame clones appear in the TCRdb table, and some are missing; sequencing was by immunoSEQ multiplex PCR. Of 200,000 or so clones in the sample, 80% to 85% were seen once. Sample: PBMCs. These TCRs come from a young woman in good health and CMV-seropositive. The CDR3 runs from the conserved cysteine through the conserved F or W. A D gene is named only where the DNA matches it firmly. Not all rows give a size; the values are once, few, many and, for expanded clones, a class.

J gene	V gene	D gene	clone size	CDR3 DNA	CDR3 protein
TRBJ2-5	TRBV7-7	TRBD1	NA	TGTGCTAGCAGCTTGGACAGGGAGGAGACCCAGTACTTC	CASSLDREETQYF
TRBJ2-2	TRBV10-1	NA	NA	TGCGCCAGCGGACATCAGGGTTTTACCGGGGAGCTGTTTTTT	CASGHQGFTGELFF
TRBJ2-1	TRBV11-2	NA	NA	TGTGCCAGCAGGCAGGGGAACTACAATGAGCAGTTCTTC	CASRQGNYNEQFF
TRBJ2-5	TRBV7-9	NA	NA	TGTGCCAGCAGCTCATCGACAGGGGGGGGACTAGCGTCGGAGACCCAGTACTTC	CASSSSTGGGLASETQYF
TRBJ1-1	TRBV4-2	TRBD1	NA	TGTGCCAGCAGCCAAGATCCGAGGGGGCAGGGTGAAGCTTTCTTT	CASSQDPRGQGEAFF
TRBJ2-2	TRBV18	NA	few	TGTGCCAGCTCACCAACGGTAACCGGGGAGCTGTTTTTT	CASSPTVTGELFF
TRBJ2-7	TRBV6-6	TRBD1	NA	TGTGCCAGCAGTGTGGACAGGGTAGGGGGCGAGCAGTACTTC	CASSVDRVGGEQYF
TRBJ1-3	TRBV6-6	NA	NA	TGTGCCAGCAGCAGGGGCGCTTCTGGAAACACCATATATTTT	CASSRGASGNTIYF
TRBJ2-1	TRBV5-1	TRBD1	NA	TGCGCCAGCAGCTTGGATGGGACAGTACTGAATGAGCAGTTCTTC	CASSLDGTVLNEQFF
TRBJ2-2	TRBV19	TRBD2	NA	TGTGCCAGTACTTATGGCGGGGGGGATAACACCGGGGAGCTGTTTTTT	CASTYGGGDNTGELFF
TRBJ1-3	TRBV5-1	NA	NA	TGCGCCAGCAGCTTGGTTCCAGGGCAGTCTGGAAACACCATATATTTT	CASSLVPGQSGNTIYF